The clone carrying this T cell receptor beta chain was counted only a few times. This table comes from immunoSEQ multiplex PCR, and its TCRdb copy is limited to in-frame clones, with some not included. This table has about 190,000 clones, 84% appearing once. This specimen belongs to a study of blood T cell repertoires in COVID-19. This CDR3 is built from 16 residues. Germline loops: CDR1 MNHEY, CDR2 SMNVEV (reference sequence). The junction had 13 bases not matched to a gene; V was cut back by 4 bases and J by 7 bases. Sequenced sample: PBMCs or T cells enriched from blood (not recorded which). V is TRBV27 and J is TRBJ2-1, with TRBD1 matching over 7 bases. This receptor was taken from a woman in her 30s who had recovered from COVID-19. This CDR3 is CASSSPWDRHNNEQFF. CDR3 DNA sequence: TGTGCCAGCAGTTCCCCATGGGACAGACATAATAATGAGCAGTTCTTC.